This T cell receptor beta chain was recovered during a study of T cells after posttransplantation cyclophosphamide (dated by TCRdb to about 2016). Turning to the overall study: T cell repertoire reconstitution was tracked by TRB sequencing after myeloablative bone marrow transplantation in which posttransplantation cyclophosphamide was used as GVHD prophylaxis. TRB sequencing was also done on up to 3 additional blood samples from 2 to 5.2 years after transplant in 3 patients, and on pretransplant blood from a handful of patients. TRB sequencing was performed on blood from all 35 or so PTCy patients with 1-year posttransplant specimens. Public TRB sequences were compared against a database of over 3,500 sequences linked to responses to pathogens, tumor antigens, self-antigens and alloantigens. Samples from about 33 PTCy-treated patients and approximately 16 related bone marrow donors of those patients were subjected to antigen receptor sequencing. TRA and TRB clonality were tightly correlated in roughly ten samples, so subsequent TCR analyses focused on TRB only.

This clone occurred a few times. This receptor's antigen is unknown. No qualities accompany the bases; no much larger clone lies one base away. TRB sequencing used genomic DNA with the immunoSEQ assay at survey resolution or the hsTCRB kit. The authors' pipeline ran thus. Initial read processing used immunoSEQ software, and repertoire analyses used the LymphoSeq R package. Clonality was computed as 1 minus normalized Shannon entropy, and a Gini coefficient was also calculated for each TRB dataset. To infer phenotypes in unsorted samples, TRB sequences from sorted subsets of the recipient or donor were mapped onto the unsorted samples of the same recipient. TCRdb re-hosts the immuneACCESS table, in-frame sequences only. Its copies lack some clones; in the studies checked, an unresolved V gene accounts for under half of them, and the cause for the rest is not known. V, J and clone size derive from that table, while D and trimming were established from the DNA sequence. In all, the sample holds 10,000 to 15,000 clones, and around 81% of those were seen once. Together, the top ten hold approximately 0.83% of the sample.

On the day of marrow donation, related bone marrow donors gave peripheral blood samples. Peripheral blood and bone marrow mononuclear cells were isolated by Ficoll-Hypaque density centrifugation and were cryopreserved. FACS on a FACSAria II was used to sort CD4+ and CD8+ T cells, including the naive and memory subsets. CDR1 and CDR2 are read off the germline V gene (reference sequence) as SEHNR and FQNEAQ. There are 15 amino acids in the CDR3, from cysteine to phenylalanine inclusive. The retained sequence is limited to the CDR3, 45 bases, with the frame set at the first base. V is pared back by 5 bases and J by 0 bases, with 14 bases lying between the germline termini. Study-wide findings and limitations: Across under 50 patients, recipient CMV seropositivity and CMV reactivation were highly associated with TRB clonality; PTCy diversity was similar to CNI/methotrexate controls. The TRB repertoires of T cells infiltrating skin or GI tract showed only limited overlap with the TRB repertoires of T cells in blood. At 1-2 months, donor-recipient similarity was low but rose over the first year, and the later blood repertoires were often dominated by donor CD8+ memory clones.

This receptor was identified in a middle-aged man in good health, CMV-negative, and a related stem cell transplant donor. The chain is made from TRBV7-9 and TRBJ2-7, with TRBD2 as a weak D call on 7 bases. Sequencing used memory CD4+ T cells sorted from PBMCs. The CDR3 protein: CASSPRGGVSYEQYF. In nucleotides, the sequence is TGTGCCAGCAGCCCTAGGGGGGGGGTCTCCTACGAGCAGTACTTC.